A selection of T cell receptor beta chains follows, all from one sample in a study of blood T cell repertoires in COVID-19. Generated by immunoSEQ multiplex PCR, the TCRdb table keeps only in-frame clones and is missing some. Among some 190,000 clones listed, roughly 84% were seen once. The sequenced sample consisted of PBMCs or T cells enriched from blood (not recorded which). The receptors derive from a woman in her 30s who had been exposed to COVID-19. CDR3s include the opening cysteine and the closing phenylalanine or tryptophan. Each record gives: D gene, J gene, V gene, clone size, CDR3 protein, CDR3 DNA. D genes are given only for firm matches. Clone size is stated in some rows and not others, as once, few, many or a class when expanded.

D gene: TRBD1; J gene: TRBJ2-3; V gene: TRBV7-9; clone size: NA; CDR3 protein: CASSLWSGTGLTDTQYF; CDR3 DNA: TGTGCCAGCAGCTTATGGTCTGGGACAGGGTTGACAGATACGCAGTATTTT
D gene: TRBD2; J gene: TRBJ2-6; V gene: TRBV27; clone size: NA; CDR3 protein: CASSPGTSGGLLSGANVLTF; CDR3 DNA: TGTGCCAGCAGTCCCGGGACTAGCGGGGGGCTTCTCTCTGGGGCCAACGTCCTGACTTTC
D gene: NA; J gene: TRBJ2-7; V gene: TRBV2; clone size: NA; CDR3 protein: CASSELGQAPPYF; CDR3 DNA: TGTGCCAGCAGTGAATTGGGCCAGGCGCCTCCGTACTTC
D gene: TRBD1; J gene: TRBJ1-4; V gene: TRBV10-2; clone size: NA; CDR3 protein: CASSLTGDEKLFF; CDR3 DNA: TGCGCCAGCTCCCTCACAGGGGACGAAAAACTGTTTTTT
D gene: NA; J gene: TRBJ1-5; V gene: TRBV20-1; clone size: few; CDR3 protein: CSASYVRGGNQPQHF; CDR3 DNA: TGCAGTGCTAGTTACGTGCGAGGCGGAAATCAGCCCCAGCATTTT
D gene: TRBD1; J gene: TRBJ1-4; V gene: TRBV9; clone size: NA; CDR3 protein: CASSPGTATNEKLFF; CDR3 DNA: TGTGCCAGCAGTCCGGGGACAGCAACTAATGAAAAACTGTTTTTT
D gene: TRBD1; J gene: TRBJ1-5; V gene: TRBV27; clone size: NA; CDR3 protein: CASSRGRSNQPQHF; CDR3 DNA: TGTGCCAGCAGCAGGGGGAGAAGCAATCAGCCCCAGCATTTT
D gene: TRBD1; J gene: TRBJ1-6; V gene: TRBV7-9; clone size: NA; CDR3 protein: CASRQNRGQENSPLHF; CDR3 DNA: TGTGCCAGCAGACAAAACAGGGGGCAGGAAAATTCACCCCTCCACTTT
D gene: NA; J gene: TRBJ1-5; V gene: TRBV19; clone size: few; CDR3 protein: CASSRGLGQPQHF; CDR3 DNA: TGTGCCAGTAGTAGGGGCTTGGGGCAGCCCCAGCATTTT
D gene: TRBD1; J gene: TRBJ2-3; V gene: TRBV5-4; clone size: once; CDR3 protein: CASSLFGTGAQYF; CDR3 DNA: TGTGCCAGCAGCTTGTTTGGGACAGGGGCGCAGTATTTT
D gene: NA; J gene: TRBJ2-4; V gene: TRBV2; clone size: NA; CDR3 protein: CASSAAGVNGIQYF; CDR3 DNA: TGTGCCAGCAGTGCCGCCGGGGTTAACGGCATTCAGTACTTC
D gene: TRBD1; J gene: TRBJ1-2; V gene: TRBV19; clone size: NA; CDR3 protein: CASSRDREILGYTF; CDR3 DNA: TGTGCCAGTAGCCGAGACAGGGAAATTCTTGGCTACACCTTC
D gene: TRBD1; J gene: TRBJ1-1; V gene: TRBV19; clone size: few; CDR3 protein: CASATGITEAFF; CDR3 DNA: TGTGCCAGTGCGACAGGGATCACTGAAGCTTTCTTT
D gene: NA; J gene: TRBJ1-6; V gene: TRBV9; clone size: NA; CDR3 protein: CASSARHVSSYNSPLHF; CDR3 DNA: TGTGCCAGCAGCGCCAGACACGTGAGCTCCTATAATTCACCCCTCCACTTT
D gene: TRBD1; J gene: TRBJ2-2; V gene: TRBV5-6; clone size: NA; CDR3 protein: CASTSTGGTGELFF; CDR3 DNA: TGTGCCAGCACCTCCACAGGGGGCACCGGGGAGCTGTTTTTT
D gene: TRBD1; J gene: TRBJ2-2; V gene: TRBV3-1/TRBV3-2; clone size: NA; CDR3 protein: CASSQDSRTGTPNTGELFF; CDR3 DNA: TGTGCCAGCAGCCAAGATTCCCGGACAGGGACACCGAACACCGGGGAGCTGTTTTTT
D gene: NA; J gene: TRBJ2-7; V gene: TRBV11-2; clone size: NA; CDR3 protein: CASSLNADINYEQYF; CDR3 DNA: TGTGCCAGCAGCCTTAATGCCGACATCAACTACGAGCAGTACTTC